This paragraph covers one TCR beta chain sequence. The germline V gene has CDR1 MNHEY and CDR2 SVGAGI. Trimming shortened V by 6 bases and J by 3 bases, and 9 bases separated the two germline ends. The CDR3 totals 14 residues. The data derive from a study of blood T cell repertoires in COVID-19. Original handling: Amplifying reference gene primers gave estimates of nucleated cell counts. Generated by immunoSEQ multiplex PCR, the TCRdb table keeps only in-frame clones and is missing some. V, J and clone size are those of that table, while D and trimming were read from the DNA. The sample records roughly 150,000 clones, around 90% being singletons.

The TCR originated in a human donor in a cohort sampled during active COVID-19. The J gene is TRBJ1-6, the V gene TRBV6-5; D gene ambiguous. Sequencing was done on a sample of peripheral blood. The CDR3 here is CASRGDGYNSPLHF. The CDR3 DNA is TGTGCCAGCAGGGGAGACGGCTATAATTCACCCCTCCACTTT.